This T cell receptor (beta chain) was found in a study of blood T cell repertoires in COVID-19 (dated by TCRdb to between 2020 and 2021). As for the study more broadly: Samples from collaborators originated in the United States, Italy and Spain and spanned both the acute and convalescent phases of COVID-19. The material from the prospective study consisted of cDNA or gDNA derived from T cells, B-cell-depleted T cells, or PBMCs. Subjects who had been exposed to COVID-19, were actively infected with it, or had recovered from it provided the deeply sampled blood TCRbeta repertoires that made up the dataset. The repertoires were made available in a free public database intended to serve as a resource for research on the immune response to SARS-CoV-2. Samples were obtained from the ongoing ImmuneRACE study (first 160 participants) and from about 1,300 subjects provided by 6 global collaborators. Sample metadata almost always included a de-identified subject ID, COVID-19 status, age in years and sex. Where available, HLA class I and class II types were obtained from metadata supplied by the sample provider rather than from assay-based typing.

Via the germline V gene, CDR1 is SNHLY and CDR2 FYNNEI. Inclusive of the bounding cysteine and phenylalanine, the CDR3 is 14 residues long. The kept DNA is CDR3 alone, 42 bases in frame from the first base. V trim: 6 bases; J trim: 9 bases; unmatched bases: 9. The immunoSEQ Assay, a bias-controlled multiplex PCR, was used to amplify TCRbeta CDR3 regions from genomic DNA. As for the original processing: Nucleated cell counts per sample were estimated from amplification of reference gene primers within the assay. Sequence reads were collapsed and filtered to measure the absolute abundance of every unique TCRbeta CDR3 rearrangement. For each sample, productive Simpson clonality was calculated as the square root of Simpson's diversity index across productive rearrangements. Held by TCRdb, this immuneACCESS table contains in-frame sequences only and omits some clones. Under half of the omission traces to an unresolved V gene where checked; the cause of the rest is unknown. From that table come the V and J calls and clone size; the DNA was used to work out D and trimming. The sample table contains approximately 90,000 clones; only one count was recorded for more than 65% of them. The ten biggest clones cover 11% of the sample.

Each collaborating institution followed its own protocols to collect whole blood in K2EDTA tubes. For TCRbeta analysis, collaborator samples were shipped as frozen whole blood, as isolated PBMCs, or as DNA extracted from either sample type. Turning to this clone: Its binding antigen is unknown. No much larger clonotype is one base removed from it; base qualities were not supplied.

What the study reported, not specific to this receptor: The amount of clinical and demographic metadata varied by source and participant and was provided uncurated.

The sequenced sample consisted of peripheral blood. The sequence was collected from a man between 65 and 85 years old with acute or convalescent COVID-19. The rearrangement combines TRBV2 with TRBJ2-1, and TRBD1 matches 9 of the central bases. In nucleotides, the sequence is TGTGCCAGCAGACCCGGGACAGGGTCGGGTGAGCAGTTCTTC. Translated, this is CASRPGTGSGEQFF. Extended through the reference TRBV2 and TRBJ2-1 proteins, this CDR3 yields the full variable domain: EPEVTQTPSHQVTQMGQEVILRCVPISNHLYFYWYRQILGQKVEFLVSFYNNEISEKSEIFDDQFSVERPDGSNFTLKIRSTKLEDSAMYFCASRPGTGSGEQFFGPGTRLTVL.